The 3 T cell receptor beta chains reported below all come from one sample, sequenced in a study of regulatory T cells in long-lasting Graves disease. Arm-PCR of CDR3 regions with iRepertoire HTBI primers generated TCR beta libraries. Using its own MiXCR run on the multiplex PCR reads, TCRdb lists one record per CDR3 protein. Seen here are approximately 400,000 distinct CDR3 sequences, under 15% observed once, and the top ten hold 16%. The time point here: newly diagnosed GD, antithyroid drugs for less than 3 months. PBMCs were the source of the RNA used for TCR sequencing. The data also belong to a second study, concerning T cells in Graves' hyperthyroidism and ophthalmopathy.

This specimen consisted of peripheral blood mononuclear cells (PBMCs), obtained at new diagnosis, from a patient treated with antithyroid drugs. The receptor source for this set is a woman aged 25 to 39 with Graves disease.

This clonotype was counted ten times or more. The chain links TRBV5-1 to TRBJ2-3; possibly TRBD1 or TRBD2 for D (5 bases each). The CDR3 length is 18 residues. Germline V gene lookup returns CDR1 SGHRS and CDR2 YFSETQ. V lost 1 base to trimming and J lost 0 bases, with 18 bases between them. CDR3 sequence (DNA): TGCGCCAGCAGCTTGTTGACGGGGCGACGATTTAGCACAGATACGCAGTATTTT. It encodes CASSLLTGRRFSTDTQYF.

This chain links TRBV24-1 with TRBJ2-1; 12 nucleotides match TRBD2. There are 17 residues in the CDR3. V lost 7 bases to trimming and J lost 6 bases; unmatched junction nucleotides: 12. Germline assignment: CDR1 KGHDR and CDR2 SFDVKD. CDR3 in amino acids: CATSPTRRLAGANEQFF. Here the CDR3 DNA reads TGTGCCACCAGCCCAACCCGTAGACTAGCGGGAGCCAATGAGCAGTTCTTC.

The CDR3 nucleotides read TGCAGTGCTCTATTCGGGGCAGCTTATAGCAATCAGCCCCAGCATTTT. Translation: CSALFGAAYSNQPQHF. This chain links TRBV20-1 with TRBJ1-5; TRBD1 is a possible D gene (5 bases). Germline values: CDR1 DFQATT, CDR2 SNEGSKA (reference sequence). The CDR3 contains 16 residues. V lost 5 bases to trimming and J lost 0 bases, with 17 bases between them.